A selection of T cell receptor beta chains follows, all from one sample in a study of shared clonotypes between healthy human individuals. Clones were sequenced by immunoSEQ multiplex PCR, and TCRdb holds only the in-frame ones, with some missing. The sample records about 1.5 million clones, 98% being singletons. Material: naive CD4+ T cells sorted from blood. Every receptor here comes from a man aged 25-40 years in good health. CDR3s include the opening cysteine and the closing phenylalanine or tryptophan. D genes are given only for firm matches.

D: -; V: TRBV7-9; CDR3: CASSPARRGHEAFF
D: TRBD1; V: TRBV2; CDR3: CASRAGTGLSYEQYF
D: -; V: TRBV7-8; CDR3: CASSLAGDLYEQYF
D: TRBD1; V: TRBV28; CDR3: CASKPTGGYEQYF
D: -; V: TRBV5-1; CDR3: CASSRGDTGELFF
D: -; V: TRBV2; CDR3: CASSDVGNTEAFF
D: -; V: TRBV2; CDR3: CASERQSNTEAFF
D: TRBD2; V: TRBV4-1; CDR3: CASSQDASGRTGANVLTF
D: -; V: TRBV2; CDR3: CASSDLGPRYSGNTIYF
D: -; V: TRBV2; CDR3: CASSVMIPGTYEQYF
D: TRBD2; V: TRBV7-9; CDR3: CASSSPGLAVNTGELFF
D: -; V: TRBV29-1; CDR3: CSVNDATLKAFF
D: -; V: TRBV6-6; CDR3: CASSYGLRGNTEAFF
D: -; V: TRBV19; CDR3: CASSRRGHEAFF
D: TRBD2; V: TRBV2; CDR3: CASSESGRADTQYF
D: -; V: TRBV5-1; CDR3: CASSLEIGLEETQYF
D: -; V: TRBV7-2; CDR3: CASSLGTNSNQPQHF
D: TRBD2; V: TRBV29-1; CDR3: CSLLSASGTDEQFF
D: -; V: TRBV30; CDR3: CAWSVFGGINEQFF
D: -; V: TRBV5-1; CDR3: CASSLGGTQETQYF
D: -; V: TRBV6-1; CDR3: CASSEGIQETQYF
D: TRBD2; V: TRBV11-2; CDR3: CASSLGLAGGQFF
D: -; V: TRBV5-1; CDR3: CASSLGDTQYF
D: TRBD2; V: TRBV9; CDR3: CASSVGAGGPNEQFF
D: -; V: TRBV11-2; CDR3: CASSRSGGLWNEQFF
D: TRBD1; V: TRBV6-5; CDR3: CASSRDRDSHTEAFF
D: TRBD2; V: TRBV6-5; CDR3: CASSRGLAGSGAQYF
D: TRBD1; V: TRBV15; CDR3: CATSRARQGSEQYF
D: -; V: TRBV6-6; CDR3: CAAMWGEDTEAFF
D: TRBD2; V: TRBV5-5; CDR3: CASTLLAVGGRTQYF
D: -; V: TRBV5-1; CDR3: CASSLPLPSYNEQFF